These 21 T cell receptor beta chains were all obtained from the same sample, sequenced in a study of blood T cell repertoires in COVID-19. Profiling relied on immunoSEQ multiplex PCR, and the TCRdb table lists in-frame clones only, not all of them. The sample yields fewer than 350,000 clones, about 86% seen once. The specimen was peripheral blood. Every receptor here comes from a woman aged 25-40 years with COVID-19, enrolled during active disease.

Turning to this clone: The sample has other DNA sequences that encode this CDR3 too. The chain recombines TRBV19 with TRBJ2-5; TRBD2 matches 8 bases. The CDR3 is made up of 15 amino acids. V shed 6 bases, J shed 4 bases, and the junction held 10 bases outside the gene matches. CDR1 is LNHDA, CDR2 SQIVND, per germline (reference sequence). The CDR3 loop is CASSPTGTSIETQYF. The CDR3 coding sequence is TGTGCCAGTAGCCCCACCGGGACTAGTATAGAGACCCAGTACTTC. Combining the CDR3 with reference TRBV19 and TRBJ2-5 gives the whole variable domain DGGITQSPKYLFRKEGQNVTLSCEQNLNHDAMYWYRQDPGQGLRLIYYSQIVNDFQKGDIAEGYSVSREKKESFPLTVTSAQKNPTAFYLCASSPTGTSIETQYFGPGTRLLVL.

The gene calls are TRBV6-6 and TRBJ1-5; 8 bases match TRBD1. The V gene's germline CDR1 is MNHNY and CDR2 SVGAGI (reference sequence). V trimming: 5 bases; J trimming: 7 bases; junction bases outside the gene matches: 4. This CDR3 spans 13 amino acids. The CDR3 DNA sequence: TGTGCCAGCAGTAAGGACAGGGCCCAGCCCCAGCATTTT. Protein product: CASSKDRAQPQHF.

The chain uses TRBV19 and TRBJ2-7; no firm D call. Germline CDR1 reads LNHDA; CDR2 reads SQIVND (reference sequence). This CDR3 region has 13 residues. Deletions cut 4 bases from V and 8 bases from J, with 15 bases between. For the CDR3, the DNA is TGTGCCAGTAGTAACCGCCCGCCTGCGCAGCAGTACTTC. Protein sequence: CASSNRPPAQQYF.

J is TRBJ1-1 and V is TRBV5-4, with D perhaps TRBD1 (5 bases). The CDR3 totals 15 residues. Trimming stripped 4 bases from V and 0 bases from J, with 13 bases between. CDR1 SGHNT and CDR2 YYREEE come from the germline V gene (reference sequence). The CDR3 nucleotides read TGTGCCAGCAGCCCCGACAGTTACATGAACACTGAAGCTTTCTTT. The encoded protein is CASSPDSYMNTEAFF.

Here the CDR3 DNA reads TGCGCCAGCAGCTGGACAGGGCTAAATCAGCCCCAGCATTTT. The encoded protein is CASSWTGLNQPQHF. This chain uses TRBV5-1 with TRBJ1-5; 8 nucleotides align to TRBD1. Looked up from germline, CDR1 is SGHRS and CDR2 is YFSETQ. The CDR3 is 14 residues long. With 3 bases clipped from V and 4 bases from J, the junction kept 3 bases outside the gene matches.

CDR3 loop: CASSPAGNTEAFF. CDR3 DNA: TGTGCCAGCAGCCCCGCAGGGAACACTGAAGCTTTCTTT. The V and J genes are TRBV7-8 and TRBJ1-1; D gene ambiguous. CDR3 length equals 13 residues. The germline gives CDR1 SGHVS, CDR2 FQNEAQ. The V end lost 5 bases, the J end lost 1 base, and 8 bases lay between the germline ends.

V gene TRBV19 combines with J gene TRBJ2-2, with unresolved D. V lost 7 bases to trimming and J lost 3 bases, with 3 bases between them. This CDR3 has 11 amino acids. Per the germline V gene, CDR1 is LNHDA and CDR2 is SQIVND (reference sequence). The DNA for the CDR3 is TGTGCCAGTACTGACACCGGGGAGCTGTTTTTT. The encoded protein is CASTDTGELFF.

This chain uses TRBV11-2 with TRBJ1-2; 7 nucleotides match TRBD1. V dropped 1 base and J dropped 2; count of bases not matched to a gene: 4. The germline gives CDR1 SGHAT, CDR2 FQNNGV. This CDR3 is built from 15 residues. The CDR3 reads CASSLGDRVNYGYTF. CDR3 in DNA: TGTGCCAGCAGCTTAGGCGACAGGGTGAACTATGGCTACACCTTC.

This chain links TRBV6-6 with TRBJ1-1; 9 positions agree with TRBD1. The ends lost 8 bases at V and 7 bases at J; junction bases unmatched: 14. CDR1 MNHNY and CDR2 SVGAGI come from the germline V gene (reference sequence). CDR3 size: 15 residues. CDR3 region: CASAIAGTGSYEAFF. The CDR3 DNA is TGTGCCAGCGCCATTGCCGGGACAGGGTCATATGAAGCTTTCTTT.

The rearrangement links TRBV11-2 to TRBJ2-1, with D uncertain. Per the germline V gene, CDR1 is SGHAT and CDR2 is FQNNGV. This CDR3 has 15 amino acids. V lost 2 bases and J 7 bases, leaving 15 bases between the germline ends. DNA of the CDR3: TGTGCCAGCAGCTTACACCAGTCAGGCTTGAATGAGCAGTTCTTC. Residues: CASSLHQSGLNEQFF.

The chain couples TRBV19 to TRBJ2-3; TRBD2 matches 7 bases. This CDR3 contains 14 residues. Germline-derived CDR1 and CDR2 are LNHDA and SQIVND (reference sequence). The junction had 5 bases not matched to a gene; V was cut back by 5 bases and J by 3 bases. The CDR3 loop is CASSLGGWTDTQYF. The CDR3 coding sequence is TGTGCCAGTAGTTTGGGGGGGTGGACAGATACGCAGTATTTT.

The chain employs TRBV29-1 and TRBJ1-2, with 7 bases matching TRBD1. Germline trimming cut 5 bases from V and 7 bases from J; bases unmatched to any gene: 10. Looked up from germline, CDR1 is SQVTM and CDR2 is ANQGSEA. This CDR3 is 13 amino acids long. DNA for the CDR3: TGCAGCGTTTATAGGGGGCAAGGGAGTGGCTACACCTTC. Its translation: CSVYRGQGSGYTF.

The chain carries TRBV5-5 and TRBJ2-7; D gene unclear. Trimming left V 4 bases short and J 5 bases short, with 13 bases between. The length of the CDR3 is 13 residues. Looked up from germline, CDR1 is SGHKS and CDR2 is YYEKEE (reference sequence). This CDR3 is CASSPRPIHEQYF. The CDR3 region has the DNA TGTGCCAGCAGCCCGAGGCCTATCCACGAGCAGTACTTC.

This rearrangement joins TRBV28 to TRBJ1-5, with D possibly matching TRBD1 (5 bases). The CDR3 sequence is 14 residues long. Germline assignment: CDR1 MDHEN and CDR2 SYDVKM. Trimming shortened V by 5 bases and J by 7 bases, and 15 bases separated the two germline ends. The CDR3 nucleotides are TGTGCCAGCAGTATCGGAGCAGGGTTACAGCCCCAGCATTTT. This codes for CASSIGAGLQPQHF. The variable domain in full, completed from reference TRBV28 and TRBJ1-5, reads DVKVTQSSRYLVKRTGEKVFLECVQDMDHENMFWYRQDPGLGLRLIYFSYDVKMKEKGDIPEGYSVSREKKERFSLILESASTNQTSMYLCASSIGAGLQPQHFGDGTRLSIL.

The genes are TRBV27 and TRBJ1-2; TRBD1 matches at 7 bases. Germline V gives CDR1 MNHEY, CDR2 SMNVEV (reference sequence). The V and J ends lost 6 bases and 8 bases, in that order; junction bases with no gene match: 12. The CDR3 extends over 14 amino acids. CDR3 nucleotide sequence: TGTGCCAGCAGCTTACCCAGACAGGGCCTAGGCTACACCTTC. This translates into CASSLPRQGLGYTF.

The chain links TRBV3-1 (or the pseudogene TRBV3-2) to TRBJ2-5; D uncertain. Trimming shortened V by 1 base and J by 5 bases, and 2 bases separated the two germline ends. The CDR3 totals 11 residues. Looked up from germline, CDR1 is LGHDT and CDR2 is YNNKEL (reference sequence). The CDR3 region is CASSQAETQYF. CDR3 bases: TGTGCCAGCAGCCAAGCGGAGACCCAGTACTTC.

This rearrangement joins TRBV7-2 to TRBJ1-4; maybe TRBD1 (5 bases). The germline V gene encodes CDR1 SGHTA and CDR2 FQGNSA. Trimming took 5 bases from V and 7 from J, leaving 11 bases between them. This CDR3 region has 13 residues. DNA of the CDR3: TGTGCCAGCAGCCACGACGGGGGTGAAAAACTGTTTTTT. This sequence encodes CASSHDGGEKLFF. The entire variable domain, with the rest obtained from reference TRBV7-2 and TRBJ1-4, is as follows: GAGVSQSPSNKVTEKGKDVELRCDPISGHTALYWYRQSLGQGLEFLIYFQGNSAPDKSGLPSDRFSAERTGGSVSTLTIQRTQQEDSAVYLCASSHDGGEKLFFGSGTQLSVL.

The chain recombines TRBV6-5 with TRBJ1-2; D not certain. In germline, CDR1 is MNHEY, CDR2 SVGAGI. Trimming left V 4 bases short and J 2 bases short, with 17 bases between. The CDR3 is 16 amino acids. In DNA, the CDR3 is TGTGCCAGCAGTTCCTCACTGCTGCAGGCGAACTATGGCTACACCTTC. It translates to CASSSSLLQANYGYTF.

V gene TRBV7-9 combines with J gene TRBJ2-7; 9 bases match TRBD1. In germline, CDR1 is SEHNR, CDR2 FQNEAQ (reference sequence). The trim removed 5 bases at V and 5 bases at J, leaving 13 bases unmatched. This CDR3 has 16 amino acids. The CDR3 region is CASSAPQGANTNEQYF. CDR3 DNA: TGTGCCAGCAGCGCCCCACAGGGGGCGAACACAAACGAGCAGTACTTC.

The chain links TRBV27 to TRBJ1-4; D not resolved. Germline V CDR1 and CDR2: MNHEY, SMNVEV (reference sequence). Trimming removed 5 bases from V and 0 bases from J, with 10 bases in between. This CDR3 contains 15 residues. The CDR3 nucleotides read TGTGCCAGCAGTCGAAGCCCCGCAACTAATGAAAAACTGTTTTTT. It codes for CASSRSPATNEKLFF. Full variable domain (outside the CDR3, taken from reference TRBV27 and TRBJ1-4): EAQVTQNPRYLITVTGKKLTVTCSQNMNHEYMSWYRQDPGLGLRQIYYSMNVEVTDKGDVPEGYKVSRKEKRNFPLILESPSPNQTSLYFCASSRSPATNEKLFFGSGTQLSVL.

DNA for the CDR3: TGTGCCAGCAGTCGAGCAGGGGGCGCAGGAAACTATGGCTACACCTTC. It translates to CASSRAGGAGNYGYTF. The chain is built from TRBV6-2 or TRBV6-3 and TRBJ1-2, with 8 nucleotides matching TRBD1. CDR3 length equals 16 residues. The germline V gene encodes CDR1 MNHEY and CDR2 SVGEGT. Trimming removed 5 bases from V and 2 bases from J; junction bases left unmatched: 10.